These 19 T cell receptor beta chains were sequenced from one sample in a study of regulatory T cells in long-lasting Graves disease. Time point given: persistent/refractory GD, antithyroid drugs over 5 years with positive TRAb. Following extraction of RNA from PBMCs, that RNA was used to make the TCR library. Construction of TCR beta libraries relied on iRepertoire HTBI primers and on Arm-PCR targeting CDR3 regions. TCRdb re-derived calls from the multiplex PCR reads in MiXCR, one entry per CDR3 protein. The sample holds more than 300,000 distinct CDR3 sequences, roughly 24% seen once. This specimen consisted of peripheral blood mononuclear cells (PBMCs), obtained when the disease was refractory, from a patient treated with antithyroid drugs. These receptors came from a woman between 40 and 55 years old with Graves disease.

This clonotype was detected ten times or more. This chain uses TRBV11-1 with TRBJ2-5; no clear D gene. The CDR3 extends over 15 amino acids. V was shortened by 5 bases and J by 1 base, with 14 bases between the two germline ends. Germline-derived CDR1 and CDR2 are SGHAT and FQDESV (reference sequence). The CDR3 coding sequence is TGTGCCAGCAGCAGTAGGTGGGCAGGCCAAGAGACCCAGTACTTC. This sequence encodes CASSSRWAGQETQYF. The full variable domain, in which reference TRBV11-1 and TRBJ2-5 provide the parts outside the CDR3, is EAEVAQSPRYKITEKSQAVAFWCDPISGHATLYWYRQILGQGPELLVQFQDESVVDDSQLPKDRFSAERLKGVDSTLKIQPAELGDSAMYLCASSSRWAGQETQYFGPGTRLLVL.

V is TRBV7-2 and J is TRBJ1-6; D is perhaps TRBD1 (6 bases). V was cut by 2 bases and J by 11 bases, with 13 bases left in between. The germline V gene has CDR1 SGHTA and CDR2 FQGNSA. The CDR3 runs 14 residues. The CDR3 bases are TGTGCCAGCAGCTTACCCCGGGACACCACACCCCTCCACTTT. The encoded protein is CASSLPRDTTPLHF.

The table lists this clonotype with many counts. The chain has TRBV28 and TRBJ2-2; no firm D call. The CDR3 runs 13 residues. Trimming took 2 bases from V and 1 from J, leaving 2 bases between them. Germline CDR1 reads MDHEN; CDR2 reads SYDVKM. In DNA form, the CDR3 reads TGTGCCAGCAGTTTAAGGAACACCGGGGAGCTGTTTTTT. It translates to CASSLRNTGELFF.

The chain carries TRBV11-2 and TRBJ2-7; 13 bases agree with TRBD2. CDR3 length: 17 residues. V trimming: 4 bases; J trimming: 5 bases; junction bases outside the gene matches: 11. Germline lookup yields CDR1 SGHAT and CDR2 FQNNGV. DNA of the CDR3: TGTGCCAGCAGCTACACTAGCGGGAGGGGCCTAATCGACGAGCAGTACTTC. Translating it yields CASSYTSGRGLIDEQYF.

The gene calls are TRBV28 and TRBJ2-3, with 7 bases that match TRBD1. The V and J ends lost 5 bases and 1 base, in that order; junction bases with no gene match: 9. The CDR3 extends over 16 amino acids. Germline assignment: CDR1 MDHEN and CDR2 SYDVKM. The CDR3 loop reads CASSDSKGQGTDTQYF. DNA of the CDR3: TGTGCCAGCAGTGACTCGAAAGGACAGGGCACAGATACGCAGTATTTT.

This clonotype was detected only a few times. V gene TRBV19 combines with J gene TRBJ2-7, with D hard to call. V lost 2 bases, J lost 2 bases, and 16 bases lay in between. This CDR3 region has 16 residues. Germline CDR1 is LNHDA and CDR2 is SQIVND (reference sequence). In nucleotides, the CDR3 is TGTGCCAGTAGTATAAGAGCGACACCTGGAGCCTACGAGCAGTACTTC. Translating it yields CASSIRATPGAYEQYF.

This clonotype was counted between two and nine times. This rearrangement joins TRBV20-1 to TRBJ1-4; 7 bases agree with TRBD1. The CDR3 contains 16 residues. Losses at the gene ends were 1 base for V and 5 bases for J; bases not matched to a gene: 10. Germline-derived CDR1 and CDR2 are DFQATT and SNEGSKA (reference sequence). CDR3 sequence reads: CSARVLRAGGNEKLFF. In DNA form, the CDR3 reads TGCAGTGCTAGAGTCTTAAGGGCAGGGGGAAATGAAAAACTGTTTTTT.

This clonotype was recorded at least ten times. This rearrangement joins TRBV28 to TRBJ2-5, with unresolved D. Germline CDR1 MDHEN, CDR2 SYDVKM. CDR3 length: 12 residues. Between the trimmed V and J ends, which lost 6 bases and 11 bases, there was a span of 16 bases. CDR3 in DNA: TGTGCCAGCAGATTGACGGTGTGGGTGCAGTACTTC. The encoded protein is CASRLTVWVQYF.

The sample holds many counts of this clonotype. The CDR3 nucleotides are TGTGCCAGCAGGGACACCTCATCGAACACTGAAGCTTTCTTT. It yields the protein CASRDTSSNTEAFF. The V call is TRBV28, the J call TRBJ1-1; D possibly corresponds to TRBD1 (5 bases). V dropped 6 bases and J dropped 1 base, with 12 bases sitting between them. The CDR3 loop spans 14 amino acids. Per the germline V gene, CDR1 is MDHEN and CDR2 is SYDVKM.

This chain links TRBV4-2 with TRBJ1-1; D remains unclear. V was cut by 2 bases and J by 10 bases, with 20 bases left in between. Germline V gives CDR1 LGHNA, CDR2 YNFKEQ. CDR3 length equals 15 residues. The CDR3 reads CASSQLNSVGGIAFF. As DNA, the CDR3 is TGTGCCAGCAGCCAACTTAACTCGGTTGGAGGTATAGCTTTCTTT.

This clonotype turned up a few times. A much larger clone differs from this one at a single base, so this may be a read error. This CDR3 is CTSSRRGQETQYF. CDR3 nucleotide sequence: TGTACCAGCAGCCGGCGGGGCCAAGAGACCCAGTACTTC. The rearrangement links TRBV3-1 to TRBJ2-5; tentatively, D is TRBD2 (6 bases). CDR3 length equals 13 residues. CDR1 and CDR2 from the germline V gene are LGHDT and YNNKEL (reference sequence).

This clonotype has ten or more counts. The genes are TRBV9 and TRBJ1-2; D is ambiguous. This CDR3 comprises 14 residues. Germline lookup yields CDR1 SGDLS and CDR2 YYNGEE. Deletions cut 0 bases from V and 4 bases from J, with 10 bases between. CDR3 coding DNA: TGTGCCAGCAGCGTAGATGTCCTTAGCTATGGCTACACCTTC. Translated: CASSVDVLSYGYTF.

The rearrangement uses TRBV5-1 and TRBJ1-1; TRBD1 agrees at 10 bases. The CDR3 is 14 residues long. With 4 bases clipped from V and 5 bases from J, the junction kept 5 bases outside the gene matches. Looked up from germline, CDR1 is SGHRS and CDR2 is YFSETQ. As DNA, the CDR3 is TGCGCCAGCAGCACCGGGACAGGGGAAACTGAAGCTTTCTTT. Translating gives CASSTGTGETEAFF.

Worth noting for this clonotype: A much larger clone lies one base from this, so it may be a read error. The J gene is TRBJ2-7, the V gene TRBV28; 10 bases match TRBD2. V dropped 5 bases and J dropped 3; count of bases not matched to a gene: 7. The germline V gene encodes CDR1 MDHEN and CDR2 SYDVKM. This CDR3 region has 15 residues. The CDR3 region has the DNA TGTGCCAGCAGTGTGGCTAGCGGGAGTTACTACGAGCAGTACTTC. It specifies CASSVASGSYYEQYF.

The chain couples TRBV7-9 to TRBJ2-4, with TRBD1 matching over 7 bases. The last part of the DNA fits TRBJ2-1 better; the J call may be wrong. The germline CDR1 and CDR2 sequences are SEHNR and FQNEAQ (reference sequence). The length of the CDR3 is 15 residues. This CDR3 reads CASSLRQGPRNEQFF. The CDR3 region has the DNA TGTGCCAGCAGCTTACGACAGGGACCCCGAAATGAGCAGTTCTTC.

This clonotype was seen repeatedly, ten times or more. The chain has TRBV6-1 and TRBJ1-4; 10 nucleotides match TRBD1. V gave up 5 bases and J gave up 7 bases; unmatched junction bases: 4. Germline V CDR1 and CDR2: MNHNS, SASEGT. The CDR3 is 14 amino acids. CDR3 sequence reads: CASSRQGAVEKLFF. The CDR3 DNA reads TGTGCCAGCAGTAGACAGGGGGCCGTTGAAAAACTGTTTTTT.

The sample holds many counts of this clonotype. CDR3 sequence: CASSLGTGDQPQHF. The CDR3 region has the DNA TGTGCCAGCAGCCTCGGGACAGGGGATCAGCCCCAGCATTTT. V is TRBV28 and J is TRBJ1-5; 10 bases match TRBD1. The CDR3 spans 14 residues. V lost 6 bases to trimming and J lost 5 bases; unmatched junction nucleotides: 4. The germline V gene has CDR1 MDHEN and CDR2 SYDVKM.

This clonotype was seen more than once but under ten times. This sequence joins TRBV15 and TRBJ2-5; D perhaps matches TRBD2 (6 bases). The germline V gene encodes CDR1 LNHNV and CDR2 YYDKDF (reference sequence). Trimming removed 5 bases from V and 5 bases from J, with 18 bases in between. This CDR3 comprises 15 residues. The DNA for the CDR3 is TGTGCCACCAGCGGGCCGGGAGCAGGAGGGGAGACCCAGTACTTC. The encoded protein is CATSGPGAGGETQYF.

The chain couples TRBV30 to TRBJ1-2, with D perhaps matching TRBD1 (6 bases). The CDR3 is 12 residues long. Trimming took off 5 bases at V and 7 bases at J, with 14 bases between the two ends. Germline V CDR1 and CDR2: GTSNPN, SVGIG (reference sequence). CDR3 nucleotide sequence: TGTGCCTGGCGGCAGGGGACGTTTGGCTACACCTTC. This encodes CAWRQGTFGYTF.